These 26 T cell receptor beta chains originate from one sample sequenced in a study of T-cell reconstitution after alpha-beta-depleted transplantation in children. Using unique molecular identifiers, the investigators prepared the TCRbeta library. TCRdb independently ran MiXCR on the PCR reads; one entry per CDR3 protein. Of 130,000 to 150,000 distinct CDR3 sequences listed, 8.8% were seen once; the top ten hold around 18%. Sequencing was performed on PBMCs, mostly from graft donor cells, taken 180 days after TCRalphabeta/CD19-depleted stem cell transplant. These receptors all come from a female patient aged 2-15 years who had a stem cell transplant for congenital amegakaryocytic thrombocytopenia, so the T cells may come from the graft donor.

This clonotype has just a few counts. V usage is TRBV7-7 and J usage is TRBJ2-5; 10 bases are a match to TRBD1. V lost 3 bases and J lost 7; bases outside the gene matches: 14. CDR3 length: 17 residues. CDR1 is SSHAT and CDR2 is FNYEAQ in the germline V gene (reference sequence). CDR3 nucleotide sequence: TGTGCCAGCAGCTTGGCTCCCGGGACAGGGGTGCTGGGGACCCAGTACTTC. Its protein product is CASSLAPGTGVLGTQYF.

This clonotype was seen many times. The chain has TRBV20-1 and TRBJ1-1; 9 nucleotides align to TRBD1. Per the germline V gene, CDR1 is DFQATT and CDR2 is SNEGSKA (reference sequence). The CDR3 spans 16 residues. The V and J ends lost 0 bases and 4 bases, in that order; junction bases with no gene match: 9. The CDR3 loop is CSARDSGETGGTEAFF. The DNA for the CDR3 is TGCAGTGCTAGAGATTCCGGGGAGACAGGGGGCACTGAAGCTTTCTTT.

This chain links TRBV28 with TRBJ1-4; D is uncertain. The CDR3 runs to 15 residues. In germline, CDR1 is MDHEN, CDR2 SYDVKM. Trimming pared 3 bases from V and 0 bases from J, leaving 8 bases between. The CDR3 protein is CASSFSSPTNEKLFF. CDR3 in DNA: TGTGCCAGCAGTTTTAGTTCCCCAACTAATGAAAAACTGTTTTTT.

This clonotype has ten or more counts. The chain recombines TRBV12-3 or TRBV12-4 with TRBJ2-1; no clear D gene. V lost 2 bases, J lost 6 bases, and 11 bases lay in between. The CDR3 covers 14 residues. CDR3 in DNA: TGTGCCAGCAGTTTATTTTTTAGTAGCAATGAGCAGTTCTTC. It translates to CASSLFFSSNEQFF.

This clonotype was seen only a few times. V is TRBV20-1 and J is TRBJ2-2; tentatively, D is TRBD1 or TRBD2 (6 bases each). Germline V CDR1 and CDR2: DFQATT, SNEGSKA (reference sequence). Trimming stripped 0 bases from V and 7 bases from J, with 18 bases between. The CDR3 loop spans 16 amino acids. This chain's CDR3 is CSARDSGRGLGGELFF. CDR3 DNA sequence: TGCAGTGCTAGAGATTCCGGCAGGGGACTCGGCGGGGAGCTGTTTTTT.

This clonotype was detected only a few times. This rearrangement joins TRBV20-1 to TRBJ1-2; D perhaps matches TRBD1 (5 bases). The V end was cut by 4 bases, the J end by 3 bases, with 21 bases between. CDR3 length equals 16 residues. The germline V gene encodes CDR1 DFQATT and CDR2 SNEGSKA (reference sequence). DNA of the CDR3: TGCAGTGCTACCCTGCCGGCCAGGGCCCTATACTATGGCTACACCTTC. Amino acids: CSATLPARALYYGYTF.

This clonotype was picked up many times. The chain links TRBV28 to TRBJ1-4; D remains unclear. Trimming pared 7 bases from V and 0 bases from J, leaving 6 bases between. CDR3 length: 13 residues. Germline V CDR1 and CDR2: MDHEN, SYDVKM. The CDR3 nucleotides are TGTGCCAGCACATTTCCAACTAATGAAAAACTGTTTTTT. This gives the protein CASTFPTNEKLFF. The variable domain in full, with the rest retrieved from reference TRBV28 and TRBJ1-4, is DVKVTQSSRYLVKRTGEKVFLECVQDMDHENMFWYRQDPGLGLRLIYFSYDVKMKEKGDIPEGYSVSREKKERFSLILESASTNQTSMYLCASTFPTNEKLFFGSGTQLSVL.

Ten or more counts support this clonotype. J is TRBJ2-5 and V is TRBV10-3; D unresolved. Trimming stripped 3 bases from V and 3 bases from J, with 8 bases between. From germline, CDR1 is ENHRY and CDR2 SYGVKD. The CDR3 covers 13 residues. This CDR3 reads CAISDRSKETQYF. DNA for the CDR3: TGTGCCATCAGTGACCGCAGTAAAGAGACCCAGTACTTC.

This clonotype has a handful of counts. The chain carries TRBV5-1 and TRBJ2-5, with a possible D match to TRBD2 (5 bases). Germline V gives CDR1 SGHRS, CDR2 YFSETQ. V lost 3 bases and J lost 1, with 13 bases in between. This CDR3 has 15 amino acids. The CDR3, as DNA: TGCGCCAGCAGCTCGGGCGGAAGCGGCCAAGAGACCCAGTACTTC. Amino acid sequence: CASSSGGSGQETQYF. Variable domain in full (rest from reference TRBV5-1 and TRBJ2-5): KAGVTQTPRYLIKTRGQQVTLSCSPISGHRSVSWYQQTPGQGLQFLFEYFSETQRNKGNFPGRFSGRQFSNSRSEMNVSTLELGDSALYLCASSSGGSGQETQYFGPGTRLLVL.

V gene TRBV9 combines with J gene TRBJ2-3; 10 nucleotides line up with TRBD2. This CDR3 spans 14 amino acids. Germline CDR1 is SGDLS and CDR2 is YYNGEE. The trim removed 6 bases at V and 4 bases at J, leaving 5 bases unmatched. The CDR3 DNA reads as TGTGCCAGCACAAGGACTAGCGGCCCAGATACGCAGTATTTT. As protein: CASTRTSGPDTQYF.

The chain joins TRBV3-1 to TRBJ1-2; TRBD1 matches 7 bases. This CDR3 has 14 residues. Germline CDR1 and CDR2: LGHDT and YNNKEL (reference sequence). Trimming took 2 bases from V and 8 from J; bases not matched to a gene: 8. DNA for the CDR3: TGTGCCAGCAGCCAACCCGACAGGGTGCCAGGCTACACCTTC. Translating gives CASSQPDRVPGYTF.

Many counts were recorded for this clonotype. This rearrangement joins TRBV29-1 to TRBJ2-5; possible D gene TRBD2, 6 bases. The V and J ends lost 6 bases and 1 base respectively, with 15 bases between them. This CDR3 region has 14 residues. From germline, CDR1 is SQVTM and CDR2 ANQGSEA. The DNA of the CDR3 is TGCAGCGTCCGCTCGGCGGGAAGCCAAGAGACCCAGTACTTC. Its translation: CSVRSAGSQETQYF.

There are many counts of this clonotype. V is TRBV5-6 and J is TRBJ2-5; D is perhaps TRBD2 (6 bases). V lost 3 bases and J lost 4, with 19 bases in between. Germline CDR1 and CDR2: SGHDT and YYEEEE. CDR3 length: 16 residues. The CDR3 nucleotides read TGTGCCAGCAGCTCGCTCGGGACCCTGCGGGGAGAGACCCAGTACTTC. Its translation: CASSSLGTLRGETQYF.

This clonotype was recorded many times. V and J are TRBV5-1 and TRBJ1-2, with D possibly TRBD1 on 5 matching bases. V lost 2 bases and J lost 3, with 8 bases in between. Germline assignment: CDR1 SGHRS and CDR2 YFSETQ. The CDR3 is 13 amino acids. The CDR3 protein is CASSLRGDYGYTF. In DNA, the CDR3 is TGCGCCAGCAGCTTACGAGGGGACTATGGCTACACCTTC.

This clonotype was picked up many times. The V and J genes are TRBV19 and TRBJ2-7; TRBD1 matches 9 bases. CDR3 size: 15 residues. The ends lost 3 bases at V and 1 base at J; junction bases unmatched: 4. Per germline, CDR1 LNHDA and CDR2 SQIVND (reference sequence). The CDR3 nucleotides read TGTGCCAGTAGTATCTTGGGGACAGGGTCCTACGAGCAGTACTTC. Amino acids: CASSILGTGSYEQYF.

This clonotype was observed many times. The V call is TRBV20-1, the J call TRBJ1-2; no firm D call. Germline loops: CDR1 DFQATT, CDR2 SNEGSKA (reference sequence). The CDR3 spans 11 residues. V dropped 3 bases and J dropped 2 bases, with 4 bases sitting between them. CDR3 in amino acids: CSARTNYGYTF. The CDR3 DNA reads TGCAGTGCTAGGACAAACTATGGCTACACCTTC.

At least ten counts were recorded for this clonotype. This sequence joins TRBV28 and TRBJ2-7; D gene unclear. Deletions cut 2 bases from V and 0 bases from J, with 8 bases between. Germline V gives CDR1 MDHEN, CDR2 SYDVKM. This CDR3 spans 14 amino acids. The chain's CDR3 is CASSLPHRSYEQYF. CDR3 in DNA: TGTGCCAGCAGTTTACCCCATCGCTCCTACGAGCAGTACTTC.

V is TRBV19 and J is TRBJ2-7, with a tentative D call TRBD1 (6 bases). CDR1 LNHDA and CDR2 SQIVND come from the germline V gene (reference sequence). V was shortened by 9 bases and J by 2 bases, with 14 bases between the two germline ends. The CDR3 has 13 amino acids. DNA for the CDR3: TGTGCCAGCTCGAAGACAGGTACCTACGAGCAGTACTTC. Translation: CASSKTGTYEQYF.

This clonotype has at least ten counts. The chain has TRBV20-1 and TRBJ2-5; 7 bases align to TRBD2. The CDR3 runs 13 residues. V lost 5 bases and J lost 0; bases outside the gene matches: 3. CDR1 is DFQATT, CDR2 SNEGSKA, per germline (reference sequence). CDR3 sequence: CSARGSYQETQYF. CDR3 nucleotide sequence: TGCAGTGCTCGCGGGAGCTACCAAGAGACCCAGTACTTC.

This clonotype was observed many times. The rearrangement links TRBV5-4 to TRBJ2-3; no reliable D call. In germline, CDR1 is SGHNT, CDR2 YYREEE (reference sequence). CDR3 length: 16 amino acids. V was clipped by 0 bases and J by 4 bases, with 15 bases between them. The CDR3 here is CASSLGQRGGPDTQYF. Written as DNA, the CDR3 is TGTGCCAGCAGCTTGGGGCAGCGAGGTGGGCCAGATACGCAGTATTTT. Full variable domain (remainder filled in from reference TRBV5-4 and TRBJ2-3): ETGVTQSPTHLIKTRGQQVTLRCSSQSGHNTVSWYQQALGQGPQFIFQYYREEENGRGNFPPRFSGLQFPNYSSELNVNALELDDSALYLCASSLGQRGGPDTQYFGPGTRLTVL.

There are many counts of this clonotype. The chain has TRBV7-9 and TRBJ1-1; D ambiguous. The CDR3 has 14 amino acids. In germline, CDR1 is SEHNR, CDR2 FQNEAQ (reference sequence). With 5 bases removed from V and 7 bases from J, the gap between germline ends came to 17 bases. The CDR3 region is CASSPSDSGSEAFF. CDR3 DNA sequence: TGTGCCAGCAGCCCCTCTGATAGCGGAAGTGAAGCTTTCTTT.

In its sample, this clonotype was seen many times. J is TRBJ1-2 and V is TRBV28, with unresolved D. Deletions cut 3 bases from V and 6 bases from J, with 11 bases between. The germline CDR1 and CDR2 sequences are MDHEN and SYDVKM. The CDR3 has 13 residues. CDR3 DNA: TGTGCCAGCAGTTTGATCAGTAAAGATGGCTACACCTTC. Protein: CASSLISKDGYTF.

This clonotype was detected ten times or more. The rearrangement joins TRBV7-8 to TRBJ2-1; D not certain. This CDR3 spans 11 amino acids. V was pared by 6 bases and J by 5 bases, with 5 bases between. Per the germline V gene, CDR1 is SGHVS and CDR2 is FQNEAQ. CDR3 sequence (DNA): TGTGCCAGCAGTACCGACAATGAGCAGTTCTTC. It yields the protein CASSTDNEQFF.

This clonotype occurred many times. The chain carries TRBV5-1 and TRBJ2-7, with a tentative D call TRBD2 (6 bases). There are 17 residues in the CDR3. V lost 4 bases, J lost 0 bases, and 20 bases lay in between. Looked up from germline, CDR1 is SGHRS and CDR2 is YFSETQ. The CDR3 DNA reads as TGCGCCAGCAGCGTGAATAGGGCCGGGAGAAGCTCCTACGAGCAGTACTTC. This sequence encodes CASSVNRAGRSSYEQYF.

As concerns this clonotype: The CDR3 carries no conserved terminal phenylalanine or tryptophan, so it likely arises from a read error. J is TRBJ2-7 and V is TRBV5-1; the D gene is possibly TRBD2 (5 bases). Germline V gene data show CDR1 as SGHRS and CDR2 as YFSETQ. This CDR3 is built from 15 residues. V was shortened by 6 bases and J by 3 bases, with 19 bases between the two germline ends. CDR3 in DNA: TGCGCCAGCAAGATAGCGCAAAGTCCTGTCTACGAGCAGTACTTG. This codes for CASKIAQSPVYEQYL.

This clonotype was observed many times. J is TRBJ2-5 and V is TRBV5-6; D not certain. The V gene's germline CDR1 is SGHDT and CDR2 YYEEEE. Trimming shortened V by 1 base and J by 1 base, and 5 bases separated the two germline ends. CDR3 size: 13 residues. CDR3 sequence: CASSLFAQETQYF. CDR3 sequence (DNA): TGTGCCAGCAGCTTGTTTGCCCAAGAGACCCAGTACTTC.